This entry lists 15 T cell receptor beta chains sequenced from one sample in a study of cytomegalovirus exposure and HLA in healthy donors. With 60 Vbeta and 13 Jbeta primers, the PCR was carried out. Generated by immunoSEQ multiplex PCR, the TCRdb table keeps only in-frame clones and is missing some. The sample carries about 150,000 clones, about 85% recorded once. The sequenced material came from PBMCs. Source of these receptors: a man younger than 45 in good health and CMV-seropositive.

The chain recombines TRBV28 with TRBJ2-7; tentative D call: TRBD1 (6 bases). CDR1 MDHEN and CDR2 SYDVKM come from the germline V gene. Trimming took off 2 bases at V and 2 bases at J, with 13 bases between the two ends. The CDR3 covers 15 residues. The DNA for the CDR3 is TGTGCCAGCAGTTTAGGTGGGACACTAACCTACGAGCAGTACTTC. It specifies CASSLGGTLTYEQYF.

The CDR3 reads CASSQAGVGRETQYF. The CDR3 DNA sequence: TGTGCCAGCAGCCAAGCAGGGGTGGGGAGAGAGACCCAGTACTTC. The chain uses TRBV14 and TRBJ2-5; weak D call: TRBD1 (6 bases). Between the trimmed V and J ends, which lost 1 base and 4 bases, there was a span of 13 bases. The CDR3 contains 15 residues. CDR1 and CDR2 (germline): SGHDN, FVKESK. The variable domain in full, completed from reference TRBV14 and TRBJ2-5, reads EAGVTQFPSHSVIEKGQTVTLRCDPISGHDNLYWYRRVMGKEIKFLLHFVKESKQDESGMPNNRFLAERTGGTYSTLKVQPAELEDSGVYFCASSQAGVGRETQYFGPGTRLLVL.

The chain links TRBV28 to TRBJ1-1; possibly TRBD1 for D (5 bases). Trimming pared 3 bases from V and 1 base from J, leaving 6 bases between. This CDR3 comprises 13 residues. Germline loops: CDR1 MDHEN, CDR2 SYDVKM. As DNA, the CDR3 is TGTGCCAGCAGTTTGACAGCGAACACTGAAGCTTTCTTT. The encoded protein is CASSLTANTEAFF.

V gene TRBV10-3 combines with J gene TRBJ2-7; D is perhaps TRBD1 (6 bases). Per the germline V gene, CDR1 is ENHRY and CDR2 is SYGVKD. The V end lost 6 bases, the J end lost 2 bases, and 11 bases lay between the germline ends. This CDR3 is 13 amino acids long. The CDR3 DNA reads TGTGCCATCAGCTGGGACAAGACCTACGAGCAGTACTTC. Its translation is CAISWDKTYEQYF.

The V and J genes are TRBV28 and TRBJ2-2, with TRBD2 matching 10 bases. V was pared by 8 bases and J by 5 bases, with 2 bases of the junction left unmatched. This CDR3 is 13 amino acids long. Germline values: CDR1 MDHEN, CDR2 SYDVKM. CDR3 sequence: CASASGSTGELFF. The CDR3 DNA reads TGTGCCAGCGCTAGCGGGAGTACCGGGGAGCTGTTTTTT.

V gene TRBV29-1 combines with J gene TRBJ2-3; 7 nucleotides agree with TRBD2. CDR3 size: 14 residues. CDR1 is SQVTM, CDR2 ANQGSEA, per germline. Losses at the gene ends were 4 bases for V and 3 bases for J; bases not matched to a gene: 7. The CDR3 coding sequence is TGCAGCGTTGGGTCTAGCGGAGGGACAGATACGCAGTATTTT. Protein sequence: CSVGSSGGTDTQYF.

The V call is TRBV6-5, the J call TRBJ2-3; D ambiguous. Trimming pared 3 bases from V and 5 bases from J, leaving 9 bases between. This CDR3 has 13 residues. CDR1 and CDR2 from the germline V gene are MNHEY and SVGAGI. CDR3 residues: CASSYSVRDTQYF. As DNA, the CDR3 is TGTGCCAGCAGTTATTCCGTCCGAGATACGCAGTATTTT.

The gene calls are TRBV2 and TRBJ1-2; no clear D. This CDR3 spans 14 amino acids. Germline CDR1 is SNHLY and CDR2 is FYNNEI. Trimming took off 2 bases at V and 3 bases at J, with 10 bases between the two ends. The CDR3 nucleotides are TGTGCCAGCAGTGAATTGCGGGGAGACTATGGCTACACCTTC. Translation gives CASSELRGDYGYTF.

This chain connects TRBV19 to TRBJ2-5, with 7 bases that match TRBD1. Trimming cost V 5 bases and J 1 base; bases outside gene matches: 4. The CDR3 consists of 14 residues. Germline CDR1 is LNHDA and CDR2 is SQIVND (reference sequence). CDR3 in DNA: TGTGCCAGTAGTTTACAGGGGTCCCAAGAGACCCAGTACTTC. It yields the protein CASSLQGSQETQYF.

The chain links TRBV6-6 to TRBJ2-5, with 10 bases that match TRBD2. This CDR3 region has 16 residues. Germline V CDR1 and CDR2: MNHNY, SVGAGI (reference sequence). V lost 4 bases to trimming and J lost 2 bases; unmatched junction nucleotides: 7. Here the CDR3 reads CASSLATSGVQETQYF. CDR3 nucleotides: TGTGCCAGCAGTTTAGCCACTAGCGGGGTTCAAGAGACCCAGTACTTC.

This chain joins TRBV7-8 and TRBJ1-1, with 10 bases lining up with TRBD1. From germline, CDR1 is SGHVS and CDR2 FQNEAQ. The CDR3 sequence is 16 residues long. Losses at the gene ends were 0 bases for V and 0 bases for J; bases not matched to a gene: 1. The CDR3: CASSLADRGLNTEAFF. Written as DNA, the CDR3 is TGTGCCAGCAGCTTAGCAGACAGGGGGCTGAACACTGAAGCTTTCTTT.

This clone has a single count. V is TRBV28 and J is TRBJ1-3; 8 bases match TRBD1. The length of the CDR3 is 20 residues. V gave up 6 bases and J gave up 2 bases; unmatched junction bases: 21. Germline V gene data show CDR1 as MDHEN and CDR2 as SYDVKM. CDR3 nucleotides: TGTGCCAGCAGGAAACCACCCGGGACAGGTGGTTCCCCTCCTGGAAACACCATATATTTT. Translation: CASRKPPGTGGSPPGNTIYF.

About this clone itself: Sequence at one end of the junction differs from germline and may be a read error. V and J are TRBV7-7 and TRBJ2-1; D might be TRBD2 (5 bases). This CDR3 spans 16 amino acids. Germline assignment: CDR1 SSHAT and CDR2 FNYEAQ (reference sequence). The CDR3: CASSQASGLSYNEQFF. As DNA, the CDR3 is TGTGCTAGCAGCCAAGCCAGCGGCCTTTCCTACAATGAGCAGTTCTTC.

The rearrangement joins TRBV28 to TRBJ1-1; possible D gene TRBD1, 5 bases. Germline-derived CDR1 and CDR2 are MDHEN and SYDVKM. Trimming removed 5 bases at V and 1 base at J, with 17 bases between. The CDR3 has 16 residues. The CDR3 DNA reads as TGTGCCAGCAGTCCTCCTCAACAGGCCGGGAACACTGAAGCTTTCTTT. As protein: CASSPPQQAGNTEAFF.

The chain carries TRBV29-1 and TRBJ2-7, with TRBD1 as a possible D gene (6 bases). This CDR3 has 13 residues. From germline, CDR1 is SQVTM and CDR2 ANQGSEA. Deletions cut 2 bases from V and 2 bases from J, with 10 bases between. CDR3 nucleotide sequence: TGCAGCGTTGAAATGGACAGAGCCTACGAGCAGTACTTC. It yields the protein CSVEMDRAYEQYF.